This T cell receptor beta chain was captured by sequencing in a study of neurological immune-mediated disorders. Time point defined: longitudinal time-point 1 (baseline). The controls, all healthy individuals, were blood bank volunteers in Maryland, USA. Points from the study as a whole: None of the CDR3 amino acid sequences of expanded clones were shared across subjects, and this suggested private repertoires in all groups.

As regards this clonotype: The antigen remains unidentified. Given a much more abundant clone one base away, this may be a read error.

Germline CDR1 and CDR2: SQVTM and ANQGSEA. V was cut by 0 bases and J by 8 bases, with 8 bases left in between. This CDR3 spans 12 amino acids. Template-switch 5'RACE cDNA synthesis added a 10-nucleotide unique molecular identifier. Sequencing runs each generated in excess of 200 million TCR-beta sequences derived from 15-18 subjects. TCRdb used MiXCR to reprocess the 5' RACE reads, holding one entry per CDR3 protein. The data show under 90,000 distinct CDR3 sequences, roughly 10% seen once. The TCR was taken from a man younger than 45 in good health. The V and J genes are TRBV29-1 and TRBJ2-1; D remains unclear. Sequenced input: PBMCs. The CDR3 coding sequence is TGCAGCGTTGAAGACTTTGGGGATGAGCAGTTCTTC. Translation: CSVEDFGDEQFF.